This TCR beta chain comes out of a study of T cell clones after liver transplantation. This CDR3 region has 16 residues. Trimming took off 5 bases at V and 2 bases at J, with 17 bases between the two ends. CDR1 is SGHAT, CDR2 FQNNGV, per germline. Comments on this clone: The antigen is unknown.

Alloreactive TCRbeta sequences came from sequencing proliferating CFSE-low cells in the MLR. Repertoires were generated with immunoSEQ multiplex PCR, while TCRdb's copy carries only in-frame clones and drops some. Here the sample spans under 5,000 clones, roughly 39% being singletons. The study's findings and limits: A larger donor-reactive than third-party decline suggested partial antigen-specific deletion.

The chain links TRBV11-2 to TRBJ2-3; the D gene is possibly TRBD2 (8 bases). The sample taken for sequencing was CD4+ T cells from cultured PBMCs. The receptor was derived from a human patient who received a liver transplant. The graft donor may have given rise to some T cells. The DNA for the CDR3 is TGTGCCAGCAGCCGTAGCGGGACAGCCCTCACAGATACGCAGTATTTT. This gives the protein CASSRSGTALTDTQYF.